This T cell receptor (beta chain) is drawn from a study of T cell repertoires in cytomegalovirus infection. Study findings and constraints: HLA-C-restricted CMV-specific TCR beta clonotypes prevailed in the ex vivo response.

This clonotype was picked up one time. Antigen: not known. Trimming removed 6 bases from V and 8 bases from J, with 11 bases in between. CDR3 length: 12 amino acids. In TCRdb, the reads were re-called with MiXCR into one record per CDR3 protein. Among just over 450,000 distinct CDR3 sequences listed, 42% were seen once. Sequencing was performed on cultured PBMCs, taken from culture after CMV antigen stimulation. The sequence was collected from a human donor in good health (CMV status not recorded). Some clones in this sample may be carry-over from other donors' samples. The rearrangement links TRBV12-3 or TRBV12-4 to TRBJ1-5; D is unclear. The CDR3 region is CASSLHSEPQHF. In nucleotides, the CDR3 is TGTGCCAGCAGCCTTCACTCGGAGCCCCAGCATTTT.